A single sample is the source of the 32 T cell receptor beta chains below, sequenced in a study of T cell repertoires in cytomegalovirus infection. TCRdb passed the reads through MiXCR, listing each CDR3 protein once. Found here are some 300,000 distinct CDR3 sequences, roughly 15% of them singletons; the top ten hold around 12%. The sample consisted of PBMCs. These receptors all stem from a human donor in good health (CMV status not recorded). Some clones in this sample may be carry-over from other donors' samples.

The chain couples TRBV12-3 or TRBV12-4 to TRBJ2-1; 8 bases align to TRBD1. This CDR3 is built from 12 residues. Germline trimming cut 5 bases from V and 9 bases from J; bases unmatched to any gene: 3. CDR3 loop: CASSRQGAEQFF. The CDR3 DNA is TGTGCCAGCAGTCGCCAGGGGGCTGAGCAGTTCTTC.

On this clonotype itself: This may be a read error: a much more frequent sequence differs by one nucleotide. The chain combines TRBV7-6 with TRBJ1-1; TRBD1 agrees at 9 bases. CDR3 size: 16 residues. The germline V gene has CDR1 SGHVS and CDR2 FNYEAQ. CDR3 bases: TGTGCCAACAGCTTGGTCGAGGGACAGGGTAACACTGAAGCTTTCTTT. Residues: CANSLVEGQGNTEAFF.

This clonotype was observed a handful of times. J is TRBJ2-2 and V is TRBV28; 10 nucleotides align to TRBD2. This CDR3 is built from 20 residues. V lost 4 bases, J lost 6 bases, and 20 bases stayed unmatched. Looked up from germline, CDR1 is MDHEN and CDR2 is SYDVKM. The CDR3 DNA reads TGTGCCAGCAGTTCAACCGCTAGCGGGGGCCGCGACGGGGTTTCCGGGGAGCTGTTTTTT. Its protein is CASSSTASGGRDGVSGELFF.

This clonotype was detected many times. Here the CDR3 reads CASMDLSSGNTIYF. The CDR3 coding sequence is TGTGCCAGCATGGATTTAAGCTCTGGAAACACCATATATTTT. The rearrangement links TRBV28 to TRBJ1-3, with D uncertain. V dropped 7 bases and J dropped 0 bases, with 10 bases sitting between them. The CDR3 contains 14 residues. Germline V CDR1 and CDR2: MDHEN, SYDVKM. Looking up the rest from reference TRBV28 and TRBJ1-3 gives the full variable domain: DVKVTQSSRYLVKRTGEKVFLECVQDMDHENMFWYRQDPGLGLRLIYFSYDVKMKEKGDIPEGYSVSREKKERFSLILESASTNQTSMYLCASMDLSSGNTIYFGEGSWLTVV.

There are many counts of this clonotype. CDR3: CASREGAGGLNEQFF. As DNA, the CDR3 is TGTGCCAGCAGAGAGGGGGCGGGGGGGCTCAATGAGCAGTTCTTC. This sequence joins TRBV6-1 and TRBJ2-1; 9 positions agree with TRBD2. Germline CDR1 is MNHNS and CDR2 is SASEGT. This CDR3 has 15 amino acids. Trimming cost V 6 bases and J 6 bases; bases outside gene matches: 9.

This chain links TRBV20-1 with TRBJ2-3, with D unclear. This CDR3 contains 15 residues. V lost 4 bases and J 3 bases, leaving 17 bases between the germline ends. Looked up from germline, CDR1 is DFQATT and CDR2 is SNEGSKA (reference sequence). The CDR3, as DNA: TGCAGTGCTACCCAGAGGTTCGGGTTAACAGATACGCAGTATTTT. The encoded protein is CSATQRFGLTDTQYF.

Ten or more counts support this clonotype. The rearrangement uses TRBV11-3 and TRBJ2-7, with 7 bases aligning to TRBD2. Germline loops: CDR1 SGHNT, CDR2 YENEEA. CDR3 length: 13 amino acids. The V gene end was trimmed by 3 bases and the J gene end by 6 bases; junction bases not matched to a gene: 5. The CDR3 DNA reads TGTGCCAGCAGCTTGGGGGGAGGGCGCGAGCAGTACTTC. It yields the protein CASSLGGGREQYF.

The genes are TRBV4-1 and TRBJ1-5; no firm D call. Germline CDR1 reads MGHRA; CDR2 reads YSYEKL. The length of the CDR3 is 17 residues. V was pared by 0 bases and J by 2 bases, with 14 bases between. CDR3 in DNA: TGCGCCAGCAGCCAAGAGACCCCCACTATGGGCAATCAGCCCCAGCATTTT. This codes for CASSQETPTMGNQPQHF.

In this sample, this clonotype turned up a few times. The V gene is TRBV28, the J gene TRBJ2-7; D is unresolved. Germline CDR1 reads MDHEN; CDR2 reads SYDVKM. The V end lost 2 bases, the J end lost 5 bases, and 16 bases lay between the germline ends. CDR3 length: 15 residues. The CDR3 nucleotides are TGTGCCAGCAGTTTACACCCTTCGAGCGCCGACGAGCAGTACTTC. Protein sequence: CASSLHPSSADEQYF.

This clonotype showed up just a few times. The chain is built from TRBV9 and TRBJ1-3; D possibly corresponds to TRBD1 (5 bases). Germline CDR1 reads SGDLS; CDR2 reads YYNGEE. Trimming took off 3 bases at V and 0 bases at J, with 13 bases between the two ends. The CDR3 covers 16 residues. The CDR3 spells CASSADIRNSGNTIYF. The CDR3 nucleotides are TGTGCCAGCAGCGCGGACATCAGGAACTCTGGAAACACCATATATTTT.

This clonotype was seen ten or more times. The genes are TRBV12-3 or TRBV12-4 and TRBJ2-3; D perhaps matches TRBD1 (6 bases). The CDR3 runs to 13 residues. Trimming removed 7 bases from V and 8 bases from J, with 16 bases in between. Here the CDR3 reads CASTTDRVGTQYF. The CDR3, as DNA: TGTGCCAGCACCACGGACAGAGTCGGTACGCAGTATTTT.

This clonotype was seen many times. This chain uses TRBV7-2 with TRBJ1-3; D might be TRBD1 (5 bases). V was clipped by 6 bases and J by 2 bases, with 17 bases between them. The germline gives CDR1 SGHTA, CDR2 FQGNSA. CDR3 size: 16 residues. The CDR3 region has the DNA TGTGCCAGCAGTTTTTACCAGGGAGGAACTGGAAACACCATATATTTT. Its protein product is CASSFYQGGTGNTIYF.

This chain connects TRBV20-1 to TRBJ2-5; TRBD1 matches at 9 bases. Germline V CDR1 and CDR2: DFQATT, SNEGSKA (reference sequence). Losses at the gene ends were 5 bases for V and 3 bases for J; bases not matched to a gene: 13. The CDR3 contains 16 residues. Here the CDR3 reads CSADDSGQGAEETQYF. CDR3 coding DNA: TGCAGTGCTGATGACTCGGGACAGGGAGCCGAAGAGACCCAGTACTTC.

The genes are TRBV7-6 and TRBJ2-2; D is perhaps TRBD2 (5 bases). This CDR3 comprises 13 residues. Germline V lookup: CDR1 SGHVS, CDR2 FNYEAQ. The V and J ends lost 6 bases and 6 bases respectively, with 11 bases between them. The CDR3 protein is CASRLVGPGELFF. The CDR3 DNA reads TGTGCCAGCAGACTAGTTGGACCCGGGGAGCTGTTTTTT.

This clonotype has ten or more counts. The chain couples TRBV6-1 to TRBJ2-4; TRBD1 agrees at 7 bases. The CDR3 is 19 amino acids. Germline trimming cut 3 bases from V and 0 bases from J; bases unmatched to any gene: 14. From germline, CDR1 is MNHNS and CDR2 SASEGT. This CDR3 reads CASSDTPGQNSIAKNIQYF. Here the CDR3 DNA reads TGTGCCAGCAGTGATACCCCGGGACAGAATTCTATAGCCAAAAACATTCAGTACTTC.

The table lists this clonotype with many counts. The V and J genes are TRBV28 and TRBJ1-1; 7 positions agree with TRBD1. CDR3 length: 15 residues. The trim removed 6 bases at V and 4 bases at J, leaving 11 bases unmatched. The V gene's germline CDR1 is MDHEN and CDR2 SYDVKM. The CDR3 is CASRAGGFGSTEAFF. The CDR3 coding sequence is TGTGCCAGCAGGGCAGGGGGTTTCGGGTCCACTGAAGCTTTCTTT.

This chain joins TRBV7-2 and TRBJ1-6; maybe TRBD1 (5 bases). Germline loops: CDR1 SGHTA, CDR2 FQGNSA. This CDR3 has 13 amino acids. The V gene lost 5 bases and the J gene lost 10 bases, with 12 bases spanning the gap. The CDR3 sequence: CASSLGTGSPLHF. The CDR3 DNA reads as TGTGCCAGCAGCCTAGGGACGGGATCACCCCTCCACTTT.

To note about this clonotype: A much larger clone lies a single base off, so this may be a read error. V and J are TRBV7-4 and TRBJ1-4; 7 bases are shared with TRBD1. Germline V gene data show CDR1 as SGHVT and CDR2 as SQSDAQ. CDR3 length: 13 residues. Trimming cost V 5 bases and J 5 bases; bases outside gene matches: 2. DNA for the CDR3: TGTGCCAGCAGCGTACAGGGGAATGAAAAACTGTTTTTT. This translates into CASSVQGNEKLFF.

At least ten counts were recorded for this clonotype. The chain carries TRBV12-3 or TRBV12-4 and TRBJ2-5; 9 bases agree with TRBD2. V dropped 7 bases and J dropped 1; count of bases not matched to a gene: 7. The CDR3 runs 15 residues. The CDR3 nucleotides read TGTGCCAGCACTATCTCGACTAGCGGCCAAGAGACCCAGTACTTC. This encodes CASTISTSGQETQYF.

This chain connects TRBV3-1 to TRBJ1-1; 9 positions agree with TRBD1. CDR1 is LGHDT and CDR2 is YNNKEL in the germline V gene (reference sequence). The CDR3 is made up of 15 amino acids. The J segment lost 4 bases and the V segment lost 2 bases, leaving 5 bases of the junction unmatched. The CDR3 region is CASSQSWDRATEAFF. CDR3 nucleotides: TGTGCCAGCAGCCAATCCTGGGACAGGGCCACTGAAGCTTTCTTT.

With respect to this clonotype: One base away lies a much larger clone, so this may be a sequencing read error. The CDR3 is CAIATSWTERGYTF. CDR3 in DNA: TGTGCCATCGCCACGTCTTGGACGGAAAGGGGCTACACCTTC. This chain connects TRBV28 to TRBJ1-2, with D hard to call. The V gene lost 10 bases and the J gene lost 8 bases, with 23 bases spanning the gap. CDR1 is MDHEN and CDR2 is SYDVKM in the germline V gene. The CDR3 runs to 14 residues.

This CDR3 reads CASSGGFYEQYF. CDR3 DNA sequence: TGTGCCAGCAGCGGGGGTTTCTACGAGCAGTACTTC. The chain joins TRBV25-1 to TRBJ2-7, with a possible D match to TRBD2 (6 bases). The V gene lost 6 bases and the J gene lost 3 bases, with 9 bases spanning the gap. Germline CDR1 and CDR2: MGHDK and SYGVNS. The CDR3 extends over 12 amino acids.

The chain combines TRBV19 with TRBJ2-1; D not certain. The V end lost 11 bases, the J end lost 0 bases, and 8 bases lay between the germline ends. Per the germline V gene, CDR1 is LNHDA and CDR2 is SQIVND (reference sequence). This CDR3 comprises 12 residues. The CDR3 here is CAATPSYNEQFF. CDR3 DNA: TGTGCCGCCACCCCCTCCTACAATGAGCAGTTCTTC. The whole variable domain, remainder taken from reference TRBV19 and TRBJ2-1, is DGGITQSPKYLFRKEGQNVTLSCEQNLNHDAMYWYRQDPGQGLRLIYYSQIVNDFQKGDIAEGYSVSREKKESFPLTVTSAQKNPTAFYLCAATPSYNEQFFGPGTRLTVL.

This clonotype was seen a handful of times. The chain combines TRBV5-1 with TRBJ2-7; 11 positions agree with TRBD1. This CDR3 comprises 16 residues. After removal of 3 bases from V and 3 bases from J, the junction contained 8 bases not matched to a gene. CDR1 is SGHRS and CDR2 is YFSETQ in the germline V gene. In DNA form, the CDR3 reads TGCGCCAGCAGCTCCCAGGCCGGGACAGGGGGCTACGAGCAGTACTTC. This encodes CASSSQAGTGGYEQYF. Full variable domain (missing parts from reference TRBV5-1 and TRBJ2-7): KAGVTQTPRYLIKTRGQQVTLSCSPISGHRSVSWYQQTPGQGLQFLFEYFSETQRNKGNFPGRFSGRQFSNSRSEMNVSTLELGDSALYLCASSSQAGTGGYEQYFGPGTRLTVT.

This clonotype was observed a few times. The chain couples TRBV6-2 or TRBV6-3 to TRBJ1-5; maybe TRBD1 (5 bases). Trimming stripped 0 bases from V and 6 bases from J, with 15 bases between. Germline values: CDR1 MNHEY, CDR2 SVGEGT. This CDR3 has 16 amino acids. CDR3: CASSYSPSGLGQPQHF. The DNA of the CDR3 is TGTGCCAGCAGTTACTCCCCATCAGGGTTGGGTCAGCCCCAGCATTTT.

This clonotype was recorded many times. The chain employs TRBV4-1 and TRBJ1-4, with D perhaps TRBD1 (5 bases). Germline CDR1 reads MGHRA; CDR2 reads YSYEKL. The ends were cut back, 0 bases at V and 13 bases at J, with 15 bases in the middle. CDR3 size: 14 residues. CDR3 region: CASSQEVVRVGLFF. In DNA form, the CDR3 reads TGCGCCAGCAGCCAAGAAGTTGTCAGGGTTGGACTGTTTTTT.

The chain uses TRBV6-5 and TRBJ2-7, with 8 bases that match TRBD1. Germline assignment: CDR1 MNHEY and CDR2 SVGAGI. CDR3 size: 14 residues. The V and J ends lost 6 bases and 1 base, in that order; junction bases with no gene match: 5. CDR3 bases: TGTGCCAGCAGATCCGGACAGGGATCCTACGAGCAGTACTTC. It translates to CASRSGQGSYEQYF.

The rearrangement joins TRBV10-3 to TRBJ1-1; 7 positions match TRBD1. V was clipped by 8 bases and J by 0 bases; unmatched bases: 6. Germline lookup yields CDR1 ENHRY and CDR2 SYGVKD. This CDR3 spans 14 amino acids. CDR3 in amino acids: CAIGSTGLNTEAFF. For the CDR3, the DNA is TGTGCCATCGGCTCGACAGGGTTGAACACTGAAGCTTTCTTT.

This clonotype came up many times. J is TRBJ1-5 and V is TRBV28; D may be TRBD1 (6 bases). The germline V and J ends were trimmed by 6 bases and 4 bases, with 13 bases remaining between them. Germline values: CDR1 MDHEN, CDR2 SYDVKM. This CDR3 region has 14 residues. DNA for the CDR3: TGTGCCAGCAGCTTGAGGCAGGGGAATCAGCCCCAGCATTTT. Residues: CASSLRQGNQPQHF. Complete variable domain (other parts from reference TRBV28 and TRBJ1-5): DVKVTQSSRYLVKRTGEKVFLECVQDMDHENMFWYRQDPGLGLRLIYFSYDVKMKEKGDIPEGYSVSREKKERFSLILESASTNQTSMYLCASSLRQGNQPQHFGDGTRLSIL.

The sample holds a few counts of this clonotype. V gene TRBV20-1 combines with J gene TRBJ1-1; 10 bases align to TRBD1. Trimming took 0 bases from V and 4 from J; bases not matched to a gene: 8. Germline CDR1 DFQATT, CDR2 SNEGSKA (reference sequence). This CDR3 is built from 16 residues. The CDR3 nucleotides are TGCAGTGCTAGAGATCGGGACAGGGGTCGGGGCACTGAAGCTTTCTTT. Its translation: CSARDRDRGRGTEAFF.

The chain employs TRBV20-1 and TRBJ2-5; D gene unclear. Germline lookup yields CDR1 DFQATT and CDR2 SNEGSKA (reference sequence). The CDR3 runs 13 residues. With 0 bases removed from V and 5 bases from J, the gap between germline ends came to 10 bases. CDR3 protein: CSARDLRSETQYF. The CDR3 DNA reads as TGCAGTGCTAGAGATCTCCGTTCCGAGACCCAGTACTTC.

This clonotype was recorded a few times. The chain couples TRBV28 to TRBJ2-5; TRBD2 aligns across 15 bases. CDR1 MDHEN and CDR2 SYDVKM come from the germline V gene. This CDR3 has 17 residues. The CDR3 nucleotides read TGTCAATCACGCGAAGGAGGGACTAGCGGGGGGTTAGAGACCCAGTACTTC. Translation: CQSREGGTSGGLETQYF.